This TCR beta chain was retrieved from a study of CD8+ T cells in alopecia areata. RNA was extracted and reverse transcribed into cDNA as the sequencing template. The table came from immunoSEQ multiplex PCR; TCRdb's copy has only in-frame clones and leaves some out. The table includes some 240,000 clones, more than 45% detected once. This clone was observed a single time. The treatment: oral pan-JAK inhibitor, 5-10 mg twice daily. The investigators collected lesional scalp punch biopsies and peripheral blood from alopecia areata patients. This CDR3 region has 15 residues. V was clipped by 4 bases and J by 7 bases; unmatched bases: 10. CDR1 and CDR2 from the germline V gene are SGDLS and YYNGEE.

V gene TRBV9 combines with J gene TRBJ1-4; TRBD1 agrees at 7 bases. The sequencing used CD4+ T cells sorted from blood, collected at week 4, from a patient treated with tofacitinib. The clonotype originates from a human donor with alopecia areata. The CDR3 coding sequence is TGTGCCAGCAGCTCGCGGACAGGCGTCGGTGAAAAACTGTTTTTT. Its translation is CASSSRTGVGEKLFF.